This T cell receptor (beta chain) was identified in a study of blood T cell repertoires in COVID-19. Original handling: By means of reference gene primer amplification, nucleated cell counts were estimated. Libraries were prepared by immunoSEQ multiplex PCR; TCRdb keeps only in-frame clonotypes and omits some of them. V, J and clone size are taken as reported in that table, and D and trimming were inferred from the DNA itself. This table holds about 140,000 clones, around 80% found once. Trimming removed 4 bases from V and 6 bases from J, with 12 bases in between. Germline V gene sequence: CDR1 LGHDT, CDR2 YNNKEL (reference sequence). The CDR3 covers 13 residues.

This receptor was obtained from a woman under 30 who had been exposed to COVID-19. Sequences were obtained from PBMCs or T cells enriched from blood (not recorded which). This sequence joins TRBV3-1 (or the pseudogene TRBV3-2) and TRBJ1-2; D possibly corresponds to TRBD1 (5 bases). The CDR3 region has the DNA TGTGCCAGCAGCCTAGGGGAGGCGAATGGCTACACCTTC. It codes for CASSLGEANGYTF.